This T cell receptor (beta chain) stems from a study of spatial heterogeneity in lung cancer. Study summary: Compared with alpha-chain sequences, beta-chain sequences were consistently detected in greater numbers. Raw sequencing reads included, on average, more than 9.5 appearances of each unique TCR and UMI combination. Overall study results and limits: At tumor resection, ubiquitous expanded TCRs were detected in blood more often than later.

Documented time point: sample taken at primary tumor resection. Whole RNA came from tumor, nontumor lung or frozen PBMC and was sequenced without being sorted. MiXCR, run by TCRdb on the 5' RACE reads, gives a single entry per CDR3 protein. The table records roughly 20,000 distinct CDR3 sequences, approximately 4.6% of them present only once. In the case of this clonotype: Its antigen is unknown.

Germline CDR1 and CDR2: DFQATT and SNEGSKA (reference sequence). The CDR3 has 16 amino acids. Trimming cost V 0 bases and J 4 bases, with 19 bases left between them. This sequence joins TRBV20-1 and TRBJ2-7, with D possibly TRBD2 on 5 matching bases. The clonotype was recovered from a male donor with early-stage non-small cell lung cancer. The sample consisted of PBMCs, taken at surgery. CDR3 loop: CSARDVRAPEGYEQYF. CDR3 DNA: TGCAGTGCTAGAGATGTGAGAGCGCCTGAGGGTTACGAGCAGTACTTC.